The 14 T cell receptor beta chains reported below all come from one sample, sequenced in a study of CD8 T cells in Susac syndrome (dated by TCRdb to the late 2010s). The protocol used for the library was the immunoSEQ multiplex PCR assay. RNA was extracted using the RNeasy kit, and roughly 0.5 to 1 microgram was reverse transcribed with random hexamers. The public sequencing data were trimmed at Q25 with fastp and processed into clonotypes with MiXCR by TCRdb, which kept only in-frame beta chains. Rows are unified per CDR3 protein, each entry keeping the most common DNA and genes. The sample has some 200,000 distinct CDR3 sequences on record, about 94% of them singletons. The top ten hold approximately 0.098% of the sample. Material: CD4+ T cells from PBMCs. The receptors originated from a human donor in good health.

CDR3 residues: CSVVDRGSSEQYF. CDR3 bases: TGCAGCGTTGTGGACAGGGGGTCCTCGGAGCAGTACTTC. V gene TRBV29-1 combines with J gene TRBJ2-7; 10 bases line up with TRBD1. V was clipped by 4 bases and J by 7 bases; unmatched bases: 7. The germline V gene encodes CDR1 SQVTM and CDR2 ANQGSEA. The CDR3 sequence is 13 residues long.

The chain carries TRBV20-1 and TRBJ2-7; D ambiguous. V lost 0 bases and J 2 bases, leaving 8 bases between the germline ends. This CDR3 region has 13 residues. The germline CDR1 and CDR2 sequences are DFQATT and SNEGSKA (reference sequence). The CDR3 here is CSAREQQTYEQYF. The CDR3 DNA is TGCAGTGCTAGAGAACAACAGACCTACGAGCAGTACTTC.

The chain has TRBV20-1 and TRBJ1-4; 8 positions agree with TRBD1. J gave up 5 bases and V 2 bases, and 1 base lay outside the gene matches. The length of the CDR3 is 13 residues. In germline, CDR1 is DFQATT, CDR2 SNEGSKA (reference sequence). CDR3 in DNA: TGCAGTGCTAGACGGACAGGGAATGAAAAACTGTTTTTT. Protein product: CSARRTGNEKLFF.

The chain links TRBV20-1 to TRBJ1-1; D remains unclear. The V gene's germline CDR1 is DFQATT and CDR2 SNEGSKA (reference sequence). The V gene lost 6 bases and the J gene lost 0 bases, with 8 bases spanning the gap. This CDR3 has 12 amino acids. CDR3 amino acids: CSAVSMNTEAFF. The DNA of the CDR3 is TGCAGTGCCGTATCTATGAACACTGAAGCTTTCTTT.

This chain connects TRBV7-9 to TRBJ1-2, with TRBD1 as a possible D gene (6 bases). Trimming left V 2 bases short and J 3 bases short, with 13 bases between. There are 15 residues in the CDR3. Germline V CDR1 and CDR2: SEHNR, FQNEAQ (reference sequence). This CDR3 reads CASSLRTDRDYGYTF. CDR3 sequence (DNA): TGTGCCAGCAGCTTAAGGACAGACCGAGACTATGGCTACACCTTC. Drawing the rest from reference TRBV7-9 and TRBJ1-2, the complete variable domain is DTGVSQNPRHKITKRGQNVTFRCDPISEHNRLYWYRQTLGQGPEFLTYFQNEAQLEKSRLLSDRFSAERPKGSFSTLEIQRTEQGDSAMYLCASSLRTDRDYGYTFGSGTRLTVV.

The chain has TRBV28 and TRBJ2-1; 8 nucleotides line up with TRBD2. The CDR3 is 12 amino acids. CDR1 is MDHEN, CDR2 SYDVKM, per germline. V shed 7 bases and J 7 bases; nucleotides not matched to a gene: 3. The DNA for the CDR3 is TGTGCCAGCACGGGACTAGGGAATGAGCAGTTCTTC. Encoded protein: CASTGLGNEQFF.

J is TRBJ1-2 and V is TRBV4-3; D perhaps matches TRBD1 (5 bases). The CDR3 consists of 16 residues. The ends were cut back, 1 base at V and 4 bases at J, with 16 bases in the middle. Germline CDR1 reads LGHNA; CDR2 reads YSLEER. CDR3 DNA: TGCGCCAGCAGCCAAGTTGGTCCAGGGATGAGCTATGGCTACACCTTC. Its translation: CASSQVGPGMSYGYTF.

This chain connects TRBV20-1 to TRBJ2-1; the match to TRBD2 covers 9 bases. The CDR3 runs to 15 residues. With V trimmed by 0 bases and J by 6 bases, 6 bases remained unmatched. The germline V gene encodes CDR1 DFQATT and CDR2 SNEGSKA (reference sequence). CDR3 region: CSAREGGSGSNEQFF. DNA for the CDR3: TGCAGTGCTAGAGAGGGCGGTAGCGGGAGCAATGAGCAGTTCTTC.

The V call is TRBV4-3, the J call TRBJ2-7, with D tentatively TRBD1 (5 bases). CDR1 is LGHNA and CDR2 is YSLEER in the germline V gene. V lost 6 bases and J 1 base, leaving 13 bases between the germline ends. CDR3 length: 14 residues. This CDR3 is CASSIGQASYEQYF. The DNA for the CDR3 is TGCGCCAGCAGTATTGGACAAGCATCCTACGAGCAGTACTTC.

This clonotype was found once. This chain links TRBV2 with TRBJ2-5, with D possibly matching TRBD2 (5 bases). V was shortened by 6 bases and J by 4 bases, with 9 bases between the two germline ends. The CDR3 is 12 amino acids. The germline V gene has CDR1 SNHLY and CDR2 FYNNEI. In DNA form, the CDR3 reads TGTGCCAGCAGGCGAGAGGGAGAGACCCAGTACTTC. Translation: CASRREGETQYF. Full variable domain (outside the CDR3, taken from reference TRBV2 and TRBJ2-5): EPEVTQTPSHQVTQMGQEVILRCVPISNHLYFYWYRQILGQKVEFLVSFYNNEISEKSEIFDDQFSVERPDGSNFTLKIRSTKLEDSAMYFCASRREGETQYFGPGTRLLVL.

V gene TRBV20-1 combines with J gene TRBJ1-1; D is possibly TRBD1 (6 bases). This CDR3 comprises 15 residues. V was shortened by 2 bases and J by 0 bases, with 13 bases between the two germline ends. Germline-derived CDR1 and CDR2 are DFQATT and SNEGSKA (reference sequence). The CDR3 DNA reads TGCAGTGCTAGACCGGACAGATACATGAACACTGAAGCTTTCTTT. Its translation is CSARPDRYMNTEAFF.

The chain has TRBV30 and TRBJ2-7; D call uncertain. Germline CDR1 is GTSNPN and CDR2 is SVGIG (reference sequence). V lost 3 bases to trimming and J lost 4 bases, with 10 bases between them. CDR3 length: 12 amino acids. The CDR3 spells CAWRDRRYEQYF. In DNA form, the CDR3 reads TGTGCCTGGAGGGACCGCCGGTACGAGCAGTACTTC.

This chain links TRBV20-1 with TRBJ2-1; a possible D gene is TRBD2 (6 bases). Germline CDR1 reads DFQATT; CDR2 reads SNEGSKA (reference sequence). There are 18 residues in the CDR3. V lost 0 bases to trimming and J lost 2 bases, with 20 bases between them. The CDR3 DNA reads as TGCAGTGCTAGAGAGGGAGGCGGGGCACTGGGAACCTACAATGAGCAGTTCTTC. Protein: CSAREGGGALGTYNEQFF.

The gene calls are TRBV27 and TRBJ2-2; D is undetermined. CDR1 MNHEY and CDR2 SMNVEV come from the germline V gene (reference sequence). There are 15 residues in the CDR3. Trimming removed 5 bases from V and 1 base from J, with 11 bases in between. In DNA, the CDR3 is TGTGCCAGCAGTGTGGGGATGAGGAACACCGGGGAGCTGTTTTTT. Its protein is CASSVGMRNTGELFF.